This T cell receptor beta chain was captured by sequencing in a study of T cell responses to AZD1222 COVID-19 vaccine. Whole-study findings and limits: Unmutated variant regions reportedly attract nearly half of all spike-specific TCRs. Repertoires were obtained solely post-peak T cell response.

Notes on this clone: Its cognate antigen is unknown.

Germline V lookup: CDR1 SGHDN, CDR2 FVKESK. The ends lost 6 bases at V and 3 bases at J; junction bases unmatched: 4. The CDR3 is 13 amino acids. TCRdb's copy holds only in-frame clones and misses some; the assay was immunoSEQ multiplex PCR. The sample includes about 180,000 clones, around nine tenths of them seen just once. The source material was peripheral blood, sampled 28 days after the second AZD1222 dose. This TCR was sampled from an adult who received the AZD1222 COVID-19 vaccine. The chain joins TRBV14 to TRBJ1-1; 7 bases agree with TRBD1. The CDR3 protein is CASRYTGDTEAFF. CDR3 in DNA: TGTGCCAGCAGGTACACAGGGGACACTGAAGCTTTCTTT.